A selection of T cell receptor beta chains follows, all from one sample in a study of post-analysis software for immune sequencing data. TCRdb passed the PCR reads through MiXCR, listing each CDR3 protein once. Of hundreds of thousands of distinct CDR3 sequences in the sample, roughly 45% were seen once. What was sequenced was blood. Receptors were obtained from a girl aged 10-17 years with multiple sclerosis. Both conserved end residues are part of each CDR3. Fields, in order: V gene, J gene, D gene, clone size, CDR3 DNA, CDR3 protein. D genes are given only for firm matches. Clone sizes are given selectively: once, few, many, or a class where the clone is expanded.

V gene: TRBV7-3; J gene: TRBJ2-7; D gene: .; clone size: .; CDR3 DNA: TGTGCCAGCAGCCCAGACGGGTCCTACGAGCAGTACTTC; CDR3 protein: CASSPDGSYEQYF
V gene: TRBV20-1; J gene: TRBJ1-1; D gene: TRBD1; clone size: .; CDR3 DNA: TGCAGTGCTAGGGGACAGCCTTTGAACACTGAAGCTTTCTTT; CDR3 protein: CSARGQPLNTEAFF
V gene: TRBV20-1; J gene: TRBJ2-7; D gene: .; clone size: few; CDR3 DNA: TGCAGTGCTAGAGATCGGGTGGAAGTAGCCGGGGGCGAGCAGTACTTC; CDR3 protein: CSARDRVEVAGGEQYF
V gene: TRBV7-3; J gene: TRBJ2-1; D gene: TRBD2; clone size: .; CDR3 DNA: TGTGCCAGCAGCCGAATCCCCGGACTAGCGGGAAATGAGCAGTTCTTC; CDR3 protein: CASSRIPGLAGNEQFF
V gene: TRBV5-6; J gene: TRBJ2-5; D gene: .; clone size: .; CDR3 DNA: TGTGCCAGCAGCCCGGGACTGGCACAAGAGACCCAGTACTTC; CDR3 protein: CASSPGLAQETQYF
V gene: TRBV6-6; J gene: TRBJ1-4; D gene: .; clone size: .; CDR3 DNA: TGTGCCAGCAGTTACGCCCGGGGAGACCTTGAAAAACTGTTTTTT; CDR3 protein: CASSYARGDLEKLFF
V gene: TRBV19; J gene: TRBJ2-7; D gene: .; clone size: .; CDR3 DNA: TGTGCCAGTAGTATCAGGTCGGGCGCCGCCTACGAGCAGTACTTC; CDR3 protein: CASSIRSGAAYEQYF
V gene: TRBV15; J gene: TRBJ1-4; D gene: .; clone size: few; CDR3 DNA: TGTGCCACCAGCAGCCCGGGAGGGGGTAATGAAAAACTGTTTTTT; CDR3 protein: CATSSPGGGNEKLFF
V gene: TRBV2; J gene: TRBJ2-3; D gene: .; clone size: few; CDR3 DNA: TGTGCCAGCAGTGAAGGGCTTCGCACAGATACGCAGTATTTT; CDR3 protein: CASSEGLRTDTQYF
V gene: TRBV20-1; J gene: TRBJ2-3; D gene: TRBD2; clone size: .; CDR3 DNA: TGCAGTGCTAGACCGCCGGGACTAGCCCTCACAGATACGCAGTATTTT; CDR3 protein: CSARPPGLALTDTQYF
V gene: TRBV28; J gene: TRBJ2-7; D gene: .; clone size: .; CDR3 DNA: TGTGCCAGCACCTCATCCGCAGGGGCCCTCTCCTACGAGCAGTACTTC; CDR3 protein: CASTSSAGALSYEQYF
V gene: TRBV29-1; J gene: TRBJ1-5; D gene: .; clone size: .; CDR3 DNA: TGCAGCGTCGGCAGGGGAGCAAATCAGCCCCAGCATTTT; CDR3 protein: CSVGRGANQPQHF
V gene: TRBV7-9; J gene: TRBJ2-3; D gene: TRBD2; clone size: .; CDR3 DNA: TGTGCCAGCAGCCGCATGGAGGGACTAGCGGGAGTAGGCACAGATACGCAGTATTTT; CDR3 protein: CASSRMEGLAGVGTDTQYF
V gene: TRBV10-3; J gene: TRBJ2-7; D gene: .; clone size: .; CDR3 DNA: TGTGCCACCAAACTGGACAGGGTAGCGGGAAACGAGCAGTACTTC; CDR3 protein: CATKLDRVAGNEQYF
V gene: TRBV6-2/TRBV6-3; J gene: TRBJ2-1; D gene: TRBD2; clone size: .; CDR3 DNA: TGTGCCAGCAGTTACGGTGAGCGGGGGACCTACAATGAGCAGTTCTTC; CDR3 protein: CASSYGERGTYNEQFF
V gene: TRBV11-2; J gene: TRBJ2-7; D gene: .; clone size: .; CDR3 DNA: TGTGCCAGCAGCCTCCGGTCCGGGGGACCCTACGAGCAGTACTTC; CDR3 protein: CASSLRSGGPYEQYF
V gene: TRBV20-1; J gene: TRBJ2-1; D gene: .; clone size: .; CDR3 DNA: TGCAGGGCATTGAGCTCCTACAATGAGCAGTTCTTC; CDR3 protein: CRALSSYNEQFF
V gene: TRBV6-5; J gene: TRBJ2-5; D gene: .; clone size: .; CDR3 DNA: TGTGCCGGCAGTGCGGGGCTTTTGGGGGAGCAGTACTTC; CDR3 protein: CAGSAGLLGEQYF
V gene: TRBV6-2/TRBV6-3; J gene: TRBJ1-5; D gene: .; clone size: once; CDR3 DNA: TGTGCCAGCAGCGATACAGGGAATAGCAATCAGCCCCAGCATTTT; CDR3 protein: CASSDTGNSNQPQHF
V gene: TRBV6-5; J gene: TRBJ2-3; D gene: .; clone size: .; CDR3 DNA: TGTGCCAGCAGTATACAGGGCGCCAGCAGCACAGATACGCAGTATTTT; CDR3 protein: CASSIQGASSTDTQYF
V gene: TRBV29-1; J gene: TRBJ1-2; D gene: .; clone size: .; CDR3 DNA: TGCAGCGTTGAGGGCCGAGAAGAAAACTATGGCTACACCTTC; CDR3 protein: CSVEGREENYGYTF
V gene: TRBV6-1; J gene: TRBJ2-7; D gene: TRBD1; clone size: .; CDR3 DNA: TGTGCCAGCAGTAGGACAGGGGGAACACGGGAGCAGTACTTC; CDR3 protein: CASSRTGGTREQYF
V gene: TRBV20-1; J gene: TRBJ1-5; D gene: TRBD1; clone size: few; CDR3 DNA: TGCAGTGCAGGGGGTAGACAGGGCAAAAATAGCAATCAGCCCCAGCATTTT; CDR3 protein: CSAGGRQGKNSNQPQHF
V gene: TRBV7-9; J gene: TRBJ2-3; D gene: .; clone size: few; CDR3 DNA: TGTGCCAGCAGCTTAGGGGGCGGTACCACAGATACGCAGTATTTT; CDR3 protein: CASSLGGGTTDTQYF
V gene: TRBV29-1; J gene: TRBJ2-3; D gene: TRBD2; clone size: .; CDR3 DNA: TGCAGCGTTGACACTAGCGGGTTATCTAAGAGCCGCACAGATACGCAGTATTTT; CDR3 protein: CSVDTSGLSKSRTDTQYF
V gene: TRBV7-2; J gene: TRBJ2-7; D gene: .; clone size: .; CDR3 DNA: TGTGCCAGCAGCTTAACAGCATCCTACGAGCAGTACTTC; CDR3 protein: CASSLTASYEQYF
V gene: TRBV20-1; J gene: TRBJ2-5; D gene: .; clone size: .; CDR3 DNA: TGCTCCGGACTGAATTTACAAGAGACCCAGTACTTC; CDR3 protein: CSGLNLQETQYF
V gene: TRBV5-1; J gene: TRBJ2-3; D gene: .; clone size: .; CDR3 DNA: TGCGCCAGCAGCCCCGGGGTCTCCCCAGATACGCAGTATTTT; CDR3 protein: CASSPGVSPDTQYF
V gene: TRBV29-1; J gene: TRBJ2-7; D gene: .; clone size: many; CDR3 DNA: TGCAGCGTTCAAAGGGGCGTCGGGACCTACGAGCAGTACTTC; CDR3 protein: CSVQRGVGTYEQYF
V gene: TRBV10-3; J gene: TRBJ1-5; D gene: .; clone size: few; CDR3 DNA: TGTGCCATCAGTGAGGGAAGTCAGCCCCAGCATTTT; CDR3 protein: CAISEGSQPQHF
V gene: TRBV7-2; J gene: TRBJ1-1; D gene: .; clone size: .; CDR3 DNA: TGTGCCAGCAGCTTAGACAGGGAGAGGAGTAAAGCTTTCTTT; CDR3 protein: CASSLDRERSKAFF
V gene: TRBV6-6; J gene: TRBJ2-7; D gene: TRBD2; clone size: .; CDR3 DNA: TGTGCCAGCAGCTTCATGACTAGCGGGAGGCTTTCCTACGAGCAGTACTTC; CDR3 protein: CASSFMTSGRLSYEQYF
V gene: TRBV29-1; J gene: TRBJ2-3; D gene: .; clone size: few; CDR3 DNA: TGCAGCGCCGACCACGGACACCCAGATACGCAGTATTTT; CDR3 protein: CSADHGHPDTQYF
V gene: TRBV28; J gene: TRBJ2-3; D gene: .; clone size: .; CDR3 DNA: TGTGCCAGCAGTTCGACTCGGGTGGATACGCAGTATTTT; CDR3 protein: CASSSTRVDTQYF
V gene: TRBV6-6; J gene: TRBJ1-1; D gene: .; clone size: .; CDR3 DNA: TGTGCCAGCAGTCCCGAGCAAAGTGAAGCTTTCTTT; CDR3 protein: CASSPEQSEAFF
V gene: TRBV10-3; J gene: TRBJ2-3; D gene: TRBD1; clone size: .; CDR3 DNA: TGTGCCAGTGGGACAGGGGCAGATACGCAGTATTTT; CDR3 protein: CASGTGADTQYF
V gene: TRBV29-1; J gene: TRBJ1-2; D gene: .; clone size: few; CDR3 DNA: TGCAGCGTGAGGAGGGACAAAGATGGCTACACCTTC; CDR3 protein: CSVRRDKDGYTF
V gene: TRBV3-1; J gene: TRBJ2-5; D gene: .; clone size: .; CDR3 DNA: TGTGCCAGCAGCCATAGAGGGGCGCAGGAGACCCAGTACTTC; CDR3 protein: CASSHRGAQETQYF
V gene: TRBV4-1; J gene: TRBJ2-1; D gene: .; clone size: few; CDR3 DNA: TGCGCCAGCAGCCTGGGCCCTAGCGCGACGGACAATGAGCAGTTCTTC; CDR3 protein: CASSLGPSATDNEQFF
V gene: TRBV7-2; J gene: TRBJ1-5; D gene: TRBD1; clone size: once; CDR3 DNA: TGTGCCAGCAGCTTAGTGACAGGGTTAGAACAGCCCCAGCATTTT; CDR3 protein: CASSLVTGLEQPQHF
V gene: TRBV27; J gene: TRBJ2-7; D gene: .; clone size: .; CDR3 DNA: TGTGCCAGCAGTTTATTGGGTTCCAGAGACGAGCAGTACTTC; CDR3 protein: CASSLLGSRDEQYF
V gene: TRBV5-6; J gene: TRBJ2-3; D gene: .; clone size: .; CDR3 DNA: TGTGCCGGCAGCTCCGGGACGACCTCAGATACGCAGTATTTT; CDR3 protein: CAGSSGTTSDTQYF
V gene: TRBV7-9; J gene: TRBJ2-1; D gene: TRBD1; clone size: .; CDR3 DNA: TGTGCCAGCAGCCCTCGATGGGACAGCGTAAACAATGAGCAGTTCTTC; CDR3 protein: CASSPRWDSVNNEQFF
V gene: TRBV10-3; J gene: TRBJ2-1; D gene: .; clone size: .; CDR3 DNA: TGTGCCATCAGTGGGTACGAAAACAATGAGCAGTTCTTC; CDR3 protein: CAISGYENNEQFF
V gene: TRBV27; J gene: TRBJ2-7; D gene: .; clone size: few; CDR3 DNA: TGTGCCAGCAGCCCTGTTGTGAGCTCCTACGAGCAGTACTTC; CDR3 protein: CASSPVVSSYEQYF
V gene: TRBV2; J gene: TRBJ1-4; D gene: .; clone size: few; CDR3 DNA: TGTGCCAGCAGTCCTTCGGGACGGCTGAATGAAAAACTGTTTTTT; CDR3 protein: CASSPSGRLNEKLFF
V gene: TRBV7-2; J gene: TRBJ1-5; D gene: .; clone size: .; CDR3 DNA: TGTGCCAGCAGCTTAGCCAGATCCTATAGCAATCAGCCCCAGCATTTT; CDR3 protein: CASSLARSYSNQPQHF
V gene: TRBV7-8; J gene: TRBJ1-1; D gene: .; clone size: few; CDR3 DNA: TGTGCCAGCAGCTTAGGACCGTCCCAAGGAGAAGCTTTCTTT; CDR3 protein: CASSLGPSQGEAFF
V gene: TRBV7-3; J gene: TRBJ2-3; D gene: .; clone size: .; CDR3 DNA: TGTGCCAGCAGCTTAGAGGGACACCTCGATACGCAGTATTTT; CDR3 protein: CASSLEGHLDTQYF
V gene: TRBV10-3; J gene: TRBJ1-1; D gene: TRBD1; clone size: .; CDR3 DNA: TGTGCCTCGGGTGGAGGGGGCTTTGGGAACACTGAGGCTTTCTTT; CDR3 protein: CASGGGGFGNTEAFF
V gene: TRBV2; J gene: TRBJ1-5; D gene: .; clone size: .; CDR3 DNA: TGTGCCAGCACACAGGAAGGCAATCAGCCCCAGCATTTT; CDR3 protein: CASTQEGNQPQHF
V gene: TRBV30; J gene: TRBJ2-1; D gene: .; clone size: .; CDR3 DNA: TGTGCCTGGAGTACCGGGACTGGAGACAATGAGCAGTTCTTC; CDR3 protein: CAWSTGTGDNEQFF
V gene: TRBV20-1; J gene: TRBJ2-1; D gene: TRBD2; clone size: .; CDR3 DNA: TGCAGTGCTAGACTGAGCGGGGTCGGCAAGGTCAATGAGCAGTTCTTC; CDR3 protein: CSARLSGVGKVNEQFF
V gene: TRBV20-1; J gene: TRBJ2-7; D gene: .; clone size: few; CDR3 DNA: TGCAGTGCTTTCCCCGGGGCCTCCTACGAGCAGTACTTC; CDR3 protein: CSAFPGASYEQYF
V gene: TRBV24-1; J gene: TRBJ2-2; D gene: .; clone size: .; CDR3 DNA: TGTGCCACGGAAGACCGGGAGCTGTTTTTT; CDR3 protein: CATEDRELFF
V gene: TRBV6-7; J gene: TRBJ1-5; D gene: .; clone size: .; CDR3 DNA: TGTGCCAGCATGATGGGGCATCCGGGACTCCCTGTTGTCAGTAATCAGCCCCAGCATTTT; CDR3 protein: CASMMGHPGLPVVSNQPQHF
V gene: TRBV2; J gene: TRBJ2-1; D gene: TRBD1; clone size: few; CDR3 DNA: TGTGCCAGCAGCACTCGGGACAGTAATGGCGATGAGCAGTTCTTC; CDR3 protein: CASSTRDSNGDEQFF
V gene: TRBV27; J gene: TRBJ2-7; D gene: TRBD1; clone size: .; CDR3 DNA: TGTGCCAGCGGAATAGGGACAGGGCCCTACGAGCAGTACTTC; CDR3 protein: CASGIGTGPYEQYF
V gene: TRBV29-1; J gene: TRBJ1-1; D gene: .; clone size: .; CDR3 DNA: TGCAGCGTTGAAGTTGTGGGTCGGCAAGCTTTCTTT; CDR3 protein: CSVEVVGRQAFF